These T cell receptor beta chains were read from a single sample in a study of cytomegalovirus exposure and HLA in healthy donors. Profiling relied on immunoSEQ multiplex PCR, and the TCRdb table lists in-frame clones only, not all of them. The sample gives more than 100,000 clones, 80% of which show up once; 2% to 2.5% is in the top ten. Sequencing was carried out using PBMCs. Receptors originate from a man aged 25 to 45 in good health and CMV-seronegative. CDR3s leave out the opening cysteine and the closing phenylalanine or tryptophan. The order of the fields is V gene, CDR3 protein.

v_call: TRBV30
cdr3_aa: AWSEGDEKLF

v_call: TRBV11-2
cdr3_aa: ASSLDLSGTDTQY

v_call: TRBV9
cdr3_aa: ASSVRQGTEAF

v_call: TRBV5-1
cdr3_aa: ASSLEQGGDEQF

v_call: TRBV29-1
cdr3_aa: SVGSFGEAGADTQY

v_call: TRBV5-1
cdr3_aa: ASSLDPSGGTEAF

v_call: TRBV4-3
cdr3_aa: ASSQSGWEDTQY

v_call: TRBV15
cdr3_aa: ATSRAGLAGTQY

v_call: TRBV11-2
cdr3_aa: ASSPRQGVAKNSQY

v_call: TRBV7-6
cdr3_aa: ASSFGGAVTDTQY

v_call: TRBV11-2
cdr3_aa: ASSFLRGPTYEQY

v_call: TRBV5-1
cdr3_aa: ASSLQGAANYEQY

v_call: TRBV4-1
cdr3_aa: ASSQDGTLDGYT

v_call: TRBV15
cdr3_aa: ATSVTGQGRSPLH

v_call: TRBV28
cdr3_aa: ASSLLGAGGGTEAF

v_call: TRBV18
cdr3_aa: ASSPPGTPTTYGYT

v_call: TRBV7-2
cdr3_aa: ASSLNPGGGEKLF

v_call: TRBV4-1
cdr3_aa: ASSQEASGGLNIQY